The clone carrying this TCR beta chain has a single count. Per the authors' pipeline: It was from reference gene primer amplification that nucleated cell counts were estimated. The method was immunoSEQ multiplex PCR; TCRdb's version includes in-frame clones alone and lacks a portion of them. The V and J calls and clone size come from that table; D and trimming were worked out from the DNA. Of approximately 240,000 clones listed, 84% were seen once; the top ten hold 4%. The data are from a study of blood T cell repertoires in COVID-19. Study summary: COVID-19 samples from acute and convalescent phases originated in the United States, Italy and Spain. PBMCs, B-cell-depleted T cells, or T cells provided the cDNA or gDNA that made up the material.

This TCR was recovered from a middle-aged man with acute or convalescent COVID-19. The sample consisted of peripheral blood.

The CDR3 DNA reads as TGTGCCAGCAGCTGGCAGGGGGAGGAAGGCTACACCTTC. Residues: CASSWQGEEGYTF. The chain couples TRBV5-6 to TRBJ1-2; TRBD1 matches at 7 bases. V shed 3 bases and J 8 bases; nucleotides not matched to a gene: 7. This CDR3 is 13 amino acids long. Germline V gene data show CDR1 as SGHDT and CDR2 as YYEEEE.